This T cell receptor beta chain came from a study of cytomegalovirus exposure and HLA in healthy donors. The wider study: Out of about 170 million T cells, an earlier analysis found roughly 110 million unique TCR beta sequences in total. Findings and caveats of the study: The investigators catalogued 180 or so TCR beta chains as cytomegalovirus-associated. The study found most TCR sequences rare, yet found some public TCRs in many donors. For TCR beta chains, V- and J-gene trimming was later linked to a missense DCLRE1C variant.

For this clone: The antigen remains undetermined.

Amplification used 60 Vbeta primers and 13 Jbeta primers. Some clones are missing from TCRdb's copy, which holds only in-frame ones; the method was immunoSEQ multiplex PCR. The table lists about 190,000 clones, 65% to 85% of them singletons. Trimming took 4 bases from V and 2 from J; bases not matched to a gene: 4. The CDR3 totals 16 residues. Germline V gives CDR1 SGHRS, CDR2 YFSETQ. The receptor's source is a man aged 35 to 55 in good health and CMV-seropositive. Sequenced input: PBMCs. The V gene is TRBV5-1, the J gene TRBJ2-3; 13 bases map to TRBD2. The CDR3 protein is CASSPGLAGPTDTQYF. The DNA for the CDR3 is TGCGCCAGCAGCCCGGGACTAGCGGGACCCACAGATACGCAGTATTTT.